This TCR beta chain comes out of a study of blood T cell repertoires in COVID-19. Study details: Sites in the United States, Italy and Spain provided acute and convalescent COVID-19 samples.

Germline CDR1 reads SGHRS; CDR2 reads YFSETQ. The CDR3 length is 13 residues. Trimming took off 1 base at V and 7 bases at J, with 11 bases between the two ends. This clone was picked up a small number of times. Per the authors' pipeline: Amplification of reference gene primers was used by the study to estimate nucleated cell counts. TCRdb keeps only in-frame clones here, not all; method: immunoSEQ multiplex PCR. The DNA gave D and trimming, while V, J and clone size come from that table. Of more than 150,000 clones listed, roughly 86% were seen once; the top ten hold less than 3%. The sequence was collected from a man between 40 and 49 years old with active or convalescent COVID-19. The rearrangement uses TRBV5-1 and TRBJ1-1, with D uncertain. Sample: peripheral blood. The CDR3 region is CASSLFGGNEAFF. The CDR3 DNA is TGCGCCAGCAGCTTGTTCGGAGGCAATGAAGCTTTCTTT. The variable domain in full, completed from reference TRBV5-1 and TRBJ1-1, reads KAGVTQTPRYLIKTRGQQVTLSCSPISGHRSVSWYQQTPGQGLQFLFEYFSETQRNKGNFPGRFSGRQFSNSRSEMNVSTLELGDSALYLCASSLFGGNEAFFGQGTRLTVV.